The source of this TCR beta chain is a study of control samples from healthy donors and cancer patients. Clones were read by immunoSEQ multiplex PCR, and TCRdb kept only the in-frame ones, dropping some. This table holds roughly 90,000 clones, 85% to 90% found once. The TCR was taken from a woman between 50 and 59 years old with colorectal cancer. Sequencing input: PBMCs.

The chain's CDR3 is CASRSGQGSYGYTF. The DNA of the CDR3 is TGTGCCAGCAGATCGGGACAGGGGTCCTATGGCTACACCTTC. The chain recombines TRBV7-2 with TRBJ1-2; 10 positions match TRBD1. Trimming removed 6 bases from V and 4 bases from J; junction bases left unmatched: 5. Germline V CDR1 and CDR2: SGHTA, FQGNSA. The CDR3 loop spans 14 amino acids.